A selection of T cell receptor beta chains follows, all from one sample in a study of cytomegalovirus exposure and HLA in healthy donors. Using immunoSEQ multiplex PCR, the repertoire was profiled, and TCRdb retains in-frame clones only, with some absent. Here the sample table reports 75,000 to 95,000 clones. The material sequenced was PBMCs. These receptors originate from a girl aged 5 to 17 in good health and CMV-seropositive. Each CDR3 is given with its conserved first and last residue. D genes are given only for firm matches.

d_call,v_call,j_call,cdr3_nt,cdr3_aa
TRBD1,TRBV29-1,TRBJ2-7,TGCAGCCCCCGGGAGGGGACAGGGGATAACGAGCAGTACTTC,CSPREGTGDNEQYF
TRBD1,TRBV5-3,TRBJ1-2,TGTGCCAGAAGACGGACAGGGGGGTTGTACACCTTC,CARRRTGGLYTF
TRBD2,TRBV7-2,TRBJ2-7,TGTGCCAGCACTAGGGGAGCGGGGGCCTACGAGCAGTACTTC,CASTRGAGAYEQYF
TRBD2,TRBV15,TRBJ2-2,TGTGCCACCAGCAGAGACTCCAGCGGGGGGAACACCGGGGAGCTGTTTTTT,CATSRDSSGGNTGELFF
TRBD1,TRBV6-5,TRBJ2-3,TGTGCCAGCAGTTCTCCGGGACAGGGAACAGATACGCAGTATTTT,CASSSPGQGTDTQYF
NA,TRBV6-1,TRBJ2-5,TGTGCCAGCAGACAGGGTAGGGAGACCCAGTACTTC,CASRQGRETQYF
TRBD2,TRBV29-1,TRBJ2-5,TGCAGCGTCGGAGTTACAGCGGGGGGAAGAGAGAACCAGTACTTC,CSVGVTAGGRENQYF
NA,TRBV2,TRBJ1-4,TGTGCCGAAGGAGGGACGGACGAAAAACTGTTTTTT,CAEGGTDEKLFF
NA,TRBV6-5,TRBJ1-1,TGTGCCAGCAGTTACTCGGCGAACACTGAAGCTTTCTTT,CASSYSANTEAFF
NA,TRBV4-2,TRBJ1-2,TGTGCCAGCAGCCCTTACACCGGGGGGCACGAAGGCGATGGCTACACCTTC,CASSPYTGGHEGDGYTF
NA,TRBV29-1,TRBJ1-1,TGCAGCGTTGTGTTTCCCACAGGAAGGACTGAAGCTTTCTTT,CSVVFPTGRTEAFF
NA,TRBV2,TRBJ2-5,TGTGCCACCCTCGTAGCGCTCCAAGAGACCCAGTACTTC,CATLVALQETQYF
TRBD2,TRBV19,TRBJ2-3,TGTGCCAGTAGTATCTGGTTCACTAGCGGGGGGCATACGCAGTATTTT,CASSIWFTSGGHTQYF
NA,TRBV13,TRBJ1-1,TGTGCCAGCAGCTTAGCCGGCGGGGTGAACACTGAAGCTTTCTTT,CASSLAGGVNTEAFF